The sequence of this T cell receptor (beta chain) was determined in a study of neurological immune-mediated disorders. Study outcomes and limitations: There were no CDR3 amino acid sequences shared by expanded clones across subjects, a result suggesting private repertoires in all groups.

The team produced cDNA through 5'RACE using 10-nucleotide random UMIs. Over 200 million TCR-beta sequences, together covering 15-18 subjects, were produced by every individual sequencing run that was carried out. TCRdb itself ran the 5' RACE reads through MiXCR, one entry per CDR3 protein. The sample consists of approximately 16,000 distinct CDR3 sequences, roughly 21% of them appearing once. Note on this clonotype: What it recognizes is unknown.

Germline loops: CDR1 ENHRY, CDR2 SYGVKD. This CDR3 comprises 14 residues. V lost 10 bases and J lost 0, with 15 bases in between. Sequenced input: PBMCs. The receptor comes from a man aged 50-59 years in good health. The chain couples TRBV10-3 to TRBJ1-1; possible D gene TRBD1, 5 bases. For the CDR3, the DNA is TGTGCCAGCAATCCTGGGACGGTGAACACTGAAGCTTTCTTT. Its translation is CASNPGTVNTEAFF.